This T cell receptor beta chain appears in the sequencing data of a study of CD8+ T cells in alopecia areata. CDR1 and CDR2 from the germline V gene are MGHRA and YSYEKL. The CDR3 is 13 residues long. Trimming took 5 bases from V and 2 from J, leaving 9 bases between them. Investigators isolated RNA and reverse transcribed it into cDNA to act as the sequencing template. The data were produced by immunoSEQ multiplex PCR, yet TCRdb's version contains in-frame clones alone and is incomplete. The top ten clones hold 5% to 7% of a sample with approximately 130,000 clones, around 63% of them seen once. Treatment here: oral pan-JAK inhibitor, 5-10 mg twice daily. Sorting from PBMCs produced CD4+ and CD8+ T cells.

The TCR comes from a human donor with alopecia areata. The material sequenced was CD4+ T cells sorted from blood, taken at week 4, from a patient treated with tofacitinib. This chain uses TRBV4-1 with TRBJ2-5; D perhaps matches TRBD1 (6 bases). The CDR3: CASSADRQETQYF. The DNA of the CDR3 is TGCGCCAGCAGCGCGGACAGACAAGAGACCCAGTACTTC.